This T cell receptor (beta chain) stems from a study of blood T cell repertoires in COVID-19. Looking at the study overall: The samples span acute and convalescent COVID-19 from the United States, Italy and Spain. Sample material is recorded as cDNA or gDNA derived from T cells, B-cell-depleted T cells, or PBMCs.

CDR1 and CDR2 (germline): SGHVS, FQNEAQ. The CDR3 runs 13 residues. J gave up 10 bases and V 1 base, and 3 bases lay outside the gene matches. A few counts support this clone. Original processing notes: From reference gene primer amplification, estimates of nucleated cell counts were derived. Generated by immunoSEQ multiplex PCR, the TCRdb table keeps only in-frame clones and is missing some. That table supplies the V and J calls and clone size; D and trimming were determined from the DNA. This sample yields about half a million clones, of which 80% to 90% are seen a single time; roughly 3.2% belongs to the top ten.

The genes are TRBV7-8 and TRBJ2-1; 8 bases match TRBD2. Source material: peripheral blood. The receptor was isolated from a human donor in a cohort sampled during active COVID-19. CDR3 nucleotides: TGTGCCAGCAGCTTAGGACTAGCGCAAGAGCAGTTCTTC. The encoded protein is CASSLGLAQEQFF.